This TCR beta chain was obtained from a study of blood T cell repertoires in COVID-19. As for the study in general: Samples taken during acute and convalescent COVID-19 were collected in the United States, Italy and Spain. T cells, B-cell-depleted T cells, or PBMCs provided the cDNA or gDNA that served as material.

J gave up 5 bases and V 8 bases, and 9 bases lay outside the gene matches. From germline, CDR1 is WNHNN and CDR2 SYGVQD (reference sequence). The CDR3 is 15 residues long. As originally analysed: It was from reference gene primer amplification that nucleated cell counts were estimated. Clones were read by immunoSEQ multiplex PCR, and TCRdb kept only the in-frame ones, dropping some. D and trimming were read from the DNA, whereas the V and J calls and clone size are those reported in that table. The sample consists of 270,000 or so clones, roughly nine tenths of them appearing once. Material for sequencing was peripheral blood. This receptor was taken from a woman aged 40 to 50 who had recovered from COVID-19. This sequence joins TRBV10-1 and TRBJ2-1, with 10 bases fitting TRBD2. DNA of the CDR3: TGCGCCAGCGCGAGGGTAGCGGGAGGCCACAATGAGCAGTTCTTC. Translated: CASARVAGGHNEQFF.